This T cell receptor beta chain derives from a study of radiation and T cells in renal cell carcinoma. TCRdb keeps only in-frame clones here, not all; method: immunoSEQ multiplex PCR. Of about 150,000 clones listed, 88% are singletons. J lost 4 bases, V lost 0 bases, and 7 bases had no gene match. The length of the CDR3 is 16 residues. Germline V gene lookup returns CDR1 SGDLS and CDR2 YYNGEE. The time point denotes: baseline pretreatment blood. Treatment meaning: 15 Gy SBRT to primary tumor, nephrectomy 4 weeks later. Material: blood, obtained from a patient whose treatment included radiotherapy and nephrectomy. This chain uses TRBV9 with TRBJ2-3, with 8 positions matching TRBD2. The clonotype originates from a woman aged 70-85 years with renal cell carcinoma. CDR3 nucleotide sequence: TGTGCCAGCAGCGTAGCCTCGGGGGGGCCCGCAGATACGCAGTATTTT. It codes for CASSVASGGPADTQYF.